The source of this T cell receptor beta chain is a study of sequential checkpoint blockade in melanoma. For the study at large: DNA from around 87 pretreatment tumor samples underwent TCRβ immunosequencing. Some 22 patients had tumor biopsies before treatment and at week 13.

Only in-frame clones appear in the TCRdb table, and some are missing; sequencing was by immunoSEQ multiplex PCR. This table holds approximately 6,100 clones, under 25% found once. The table lists this clone with a few counts. Its antigen remains unknown. Stated treatment: randomized to nivolumab then ipilimumab (arm A) or the reverse (arm B). None of the patients previously received DNA-damaging chemotherapy. Study observations and caveats: For nivolumab-first patients, baseline tumor clonality was associated with response.

The sequenced sample was tumor tissue (inferred from file names), obtained from a patient given nivolumab and ipilimumab in sequence. The TCR originated in a human donor with melanoma.

The CDR3 DNA reads as TGTGCCAGCAGCGTAGGGACAGCCCAAGAGACCCAGTACTTC. Amino acids: CASSVGTAQETQYF. This sequence joins TRBV9 and TRBJ2-5; maybe TRBD1 (6 bases). Between the trimmed V and J ends, which lost 0 bases and 1 base, there was a span of 7 bases. The CDR3 runs to 14 residues. CDR1 SGDLS and CDR2 YYNGEE come from the germline V gene.